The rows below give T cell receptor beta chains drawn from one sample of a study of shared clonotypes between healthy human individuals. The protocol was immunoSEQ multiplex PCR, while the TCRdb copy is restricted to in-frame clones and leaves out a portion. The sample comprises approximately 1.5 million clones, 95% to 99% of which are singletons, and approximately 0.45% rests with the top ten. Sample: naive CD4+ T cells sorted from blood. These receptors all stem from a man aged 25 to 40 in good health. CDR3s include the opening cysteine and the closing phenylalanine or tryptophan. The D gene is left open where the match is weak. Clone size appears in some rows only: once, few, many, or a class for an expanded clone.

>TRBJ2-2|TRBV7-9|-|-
TGTGCCAGCAGCTTAGGGGGCGCGAACACCGGGGAGCTGTTTTTT
CASSLGGANTGELFF
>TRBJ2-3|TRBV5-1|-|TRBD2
TGCGCCAGCAGCTTGTCCCGGGGGGACGATACGCAGTATTTT
CASSLSRGDDTQYF
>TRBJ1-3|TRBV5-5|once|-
TGTGCCAGCAGCTTCTGGATCTCTGGAAACACCATATATTTT
CASSFWISGNTIYF
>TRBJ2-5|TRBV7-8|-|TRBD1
TGTGCCAGCAGCCGACCGGGACAGCAAGAGACCCAGTACTTC
CASSRPGQQETQYF
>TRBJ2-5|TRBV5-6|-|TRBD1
TGTGCCAGCAGCCGAGACAGGGGCCGCCTAGAGACCCAGTACTTC
CASSRDRGRLETQYF
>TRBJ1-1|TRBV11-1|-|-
TGTGCCAGCAGCTTAGACACTGAAGCTTTCTTT
CASSLDTEAFF
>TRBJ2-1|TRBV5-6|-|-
TGTGCCAGCAGCTTGGCTCAGGGGAACAATGAGCAGTTCTTC
CASSLAQGNNEQFF
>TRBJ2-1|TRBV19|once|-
TGTGCCAGTAGCCTATCTCCAGGGGTAACCTACAATGAGCAGTTCTTC
CASSLSPGVTYNEQFF
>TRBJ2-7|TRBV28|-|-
TGTGCCAGCGGGCAGATTTCCTACGAGCAGTACTTC
CASGQISYEQYF
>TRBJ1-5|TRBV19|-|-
TGTGCCAGTAGCAACGGAGTTGTAGGCAATCAGCCCCAGCATTTT
CASSNGVVGNQPQHF
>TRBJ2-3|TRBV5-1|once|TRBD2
TGCGCCAGCAGCTTGAACATGGCGGGAGAAACAGATACGCAGTATTTT
CASSLNMAGETDTQYF
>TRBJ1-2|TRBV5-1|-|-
TGCGCCAGCAGCTTGGTACCGGGGATTACGGGGGGCTACACCTTC
CASSLVPGITGGYTF
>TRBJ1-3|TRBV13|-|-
TGTGCCAGCAGCTTAGGACTGGCCTCTGGAAACACCATATATTTT
CASSLGLASGNTIYF
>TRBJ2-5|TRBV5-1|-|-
TGCGCCAGCAGCTTGGGAGACTTAGCAGAGACCCAGTACTTC
CASSLGDLAETQYF
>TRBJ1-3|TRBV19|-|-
TGTGCCAGTAGTAATCGGGACATATTTGGAAACACCATATATTTT
CASSNRDIFGNTIYF
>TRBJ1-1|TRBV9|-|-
TGTGCCAGCAGCGTAGAAGGGGCGGTTTATACTGAAGCTTTCTTT
CASSVEGAVYTEAFF
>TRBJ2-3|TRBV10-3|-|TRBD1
TGTGCCATCAGGAGGGACAGGGGGGCGGATACGCAGTATTTT
CAIRRDRGADTQYF
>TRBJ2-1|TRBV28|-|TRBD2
TGTGCCAGCAGTTTAATCTCGGGCGGGAGGCTGAATGAGCAGTTCTTC
CASSLISGGRLNEQFF
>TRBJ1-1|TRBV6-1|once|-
TGTGCCAGCAGTGAAGGCACCCCTAGGAATGCTGAAGCTTTCTTT
CASSEGTPRNAEAFF
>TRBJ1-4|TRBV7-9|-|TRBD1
TGTGCCAGCAGCTCGGACAGGGCTTATAATGAAAAACTGTTTTTT
CASSSDRAYNEKLFF